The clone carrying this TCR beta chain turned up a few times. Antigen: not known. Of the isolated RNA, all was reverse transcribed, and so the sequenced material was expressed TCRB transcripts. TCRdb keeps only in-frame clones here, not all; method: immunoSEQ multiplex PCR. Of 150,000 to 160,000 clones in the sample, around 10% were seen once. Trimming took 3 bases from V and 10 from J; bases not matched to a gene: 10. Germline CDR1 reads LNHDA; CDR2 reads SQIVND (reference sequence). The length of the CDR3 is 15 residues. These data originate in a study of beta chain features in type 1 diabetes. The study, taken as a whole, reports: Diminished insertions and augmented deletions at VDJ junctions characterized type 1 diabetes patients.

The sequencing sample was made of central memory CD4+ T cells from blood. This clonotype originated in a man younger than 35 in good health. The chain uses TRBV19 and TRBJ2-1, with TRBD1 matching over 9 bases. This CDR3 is CASSMTGTGLYEQFF. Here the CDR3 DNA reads TGTGCCAGTAGTATGACCGGGACAGGGCTTTACGAGCAGTTCTTC.